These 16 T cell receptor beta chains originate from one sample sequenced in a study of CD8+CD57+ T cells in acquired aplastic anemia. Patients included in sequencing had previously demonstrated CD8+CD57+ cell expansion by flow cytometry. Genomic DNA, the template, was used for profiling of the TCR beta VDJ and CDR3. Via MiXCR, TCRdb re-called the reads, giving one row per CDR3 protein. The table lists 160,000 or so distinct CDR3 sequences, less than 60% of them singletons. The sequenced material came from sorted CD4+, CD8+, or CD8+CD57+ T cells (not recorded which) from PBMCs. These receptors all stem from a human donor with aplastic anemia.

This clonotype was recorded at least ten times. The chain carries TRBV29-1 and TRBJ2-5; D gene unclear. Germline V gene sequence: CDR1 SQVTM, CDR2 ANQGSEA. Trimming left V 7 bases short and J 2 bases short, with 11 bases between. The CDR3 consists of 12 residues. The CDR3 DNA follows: TGCAGCGCCGTGACTGGACAAGAGACCCAGTACTTC. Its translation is CSAVTGQETQYF.

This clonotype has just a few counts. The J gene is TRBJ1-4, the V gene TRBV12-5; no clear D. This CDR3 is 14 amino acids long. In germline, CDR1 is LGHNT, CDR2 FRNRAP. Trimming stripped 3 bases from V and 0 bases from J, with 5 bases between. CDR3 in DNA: TGTGCTAGTGGTTTCAGTGCAACTAATGAAAAACTGTTTTTT. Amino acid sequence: CASGFSATNEKLFF.

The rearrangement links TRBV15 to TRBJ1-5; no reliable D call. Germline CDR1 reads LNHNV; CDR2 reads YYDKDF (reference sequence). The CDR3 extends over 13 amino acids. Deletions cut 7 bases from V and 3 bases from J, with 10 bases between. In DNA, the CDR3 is TGTGCCACCATGGGTAACCACAATCAGCCCCAGCATTTT. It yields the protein CATMGNHNQPQHF.

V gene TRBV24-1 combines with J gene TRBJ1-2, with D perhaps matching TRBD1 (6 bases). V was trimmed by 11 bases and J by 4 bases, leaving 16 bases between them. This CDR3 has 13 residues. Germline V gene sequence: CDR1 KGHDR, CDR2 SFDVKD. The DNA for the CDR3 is TGTGCCAGCCAAGGGGGAAATGGCTATGGCTACACCTTC. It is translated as CASQGGNGYGYTF.

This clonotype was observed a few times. CDR3 in DNA: TGTGCCAGCAGCCAAGGGACAGGGATTAACTATGGCTACACCTTC. Translating gives CASSQGTGINYGYTF. V and J are TRBV3-1 and TRBJ1-2, with TRBD1 matching 8 bases. The V and J ends lost 1 base and 1 base, in that order; junction bases with no gene match: 2. Germline CDR1 and CDR2: LGHDT and YNNKEL (reference sequence). The length of the CDR3 is 15 residues.

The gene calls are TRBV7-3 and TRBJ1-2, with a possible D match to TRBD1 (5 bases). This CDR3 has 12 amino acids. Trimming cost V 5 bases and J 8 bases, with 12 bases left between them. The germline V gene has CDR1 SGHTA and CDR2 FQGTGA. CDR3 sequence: CASSAQNRGYTF. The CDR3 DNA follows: TGTGCCAGCAGCGCCCAGAACAGGGGCTACACCTTC.

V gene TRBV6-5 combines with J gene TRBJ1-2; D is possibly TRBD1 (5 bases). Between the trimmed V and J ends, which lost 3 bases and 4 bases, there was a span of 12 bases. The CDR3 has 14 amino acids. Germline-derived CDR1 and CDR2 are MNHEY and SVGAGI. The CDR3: CASSYQGLGYGYTF. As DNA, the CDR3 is TGTGCCAGCAGTTATCAGGGACTTGGCTATGGCTACACCTTC.

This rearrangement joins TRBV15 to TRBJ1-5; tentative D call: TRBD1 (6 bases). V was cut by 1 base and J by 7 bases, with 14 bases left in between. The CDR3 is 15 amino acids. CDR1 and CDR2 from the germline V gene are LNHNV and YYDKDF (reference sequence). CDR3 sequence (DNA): TGTGCCACCAGCAGAGTCGCGTCAGGGGCCCAGCCCCAGCATTTT. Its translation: CATSRVASGAQPQHF.

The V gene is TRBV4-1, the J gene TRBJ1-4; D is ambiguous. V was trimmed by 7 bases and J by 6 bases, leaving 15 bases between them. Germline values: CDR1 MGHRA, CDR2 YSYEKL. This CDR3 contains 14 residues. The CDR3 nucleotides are TGCGCCAGCAACGGGAGCCCGACTGATGAAAAACTGTTTTTT. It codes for CASNGSPTDEKLFF.

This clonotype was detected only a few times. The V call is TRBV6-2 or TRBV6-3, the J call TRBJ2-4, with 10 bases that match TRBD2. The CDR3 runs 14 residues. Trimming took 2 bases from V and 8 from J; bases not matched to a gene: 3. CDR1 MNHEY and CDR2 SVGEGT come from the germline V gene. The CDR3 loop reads CASSYVSGGYIQYF. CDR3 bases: TGTGCCAGCAGTTACGTTAGCGGGGGGTACATTCAGTACTTC.

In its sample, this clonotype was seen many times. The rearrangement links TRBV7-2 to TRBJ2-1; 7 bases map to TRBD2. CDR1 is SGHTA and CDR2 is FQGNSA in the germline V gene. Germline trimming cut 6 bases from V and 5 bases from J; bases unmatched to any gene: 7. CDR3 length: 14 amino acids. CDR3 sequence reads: CASSGGGSDNEQFF. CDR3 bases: TGTGCCAGCAGTGGGGGGGGAAGTGACAATGAGCAGTTCTTC.

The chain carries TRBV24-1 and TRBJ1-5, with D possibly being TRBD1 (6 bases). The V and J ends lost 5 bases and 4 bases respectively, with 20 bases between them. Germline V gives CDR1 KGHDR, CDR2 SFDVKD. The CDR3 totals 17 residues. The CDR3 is CATSGGDIETPNQPQHF. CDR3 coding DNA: TGTGCCACCAGTGGAGGGGACATTGAGACGCCAAATCAGCCCCAGCATTTT.

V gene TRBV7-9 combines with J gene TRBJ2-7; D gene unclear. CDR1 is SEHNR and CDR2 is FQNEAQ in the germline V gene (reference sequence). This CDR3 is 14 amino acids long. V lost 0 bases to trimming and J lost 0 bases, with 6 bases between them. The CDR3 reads CASSLAGSSYEQYF. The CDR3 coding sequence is TGTGCCAGCAGCTTAGCGGGTAGCTCCTACGAGCAGTACTTC.

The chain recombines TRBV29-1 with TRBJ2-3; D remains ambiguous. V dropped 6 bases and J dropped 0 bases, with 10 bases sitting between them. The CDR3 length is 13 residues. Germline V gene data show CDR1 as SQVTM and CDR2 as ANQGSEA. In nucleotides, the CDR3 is TGCAGCGTCGGTCCCCCAAGCACAGATACGCAGTATTTT. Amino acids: CSVGPPSTDTQYF.

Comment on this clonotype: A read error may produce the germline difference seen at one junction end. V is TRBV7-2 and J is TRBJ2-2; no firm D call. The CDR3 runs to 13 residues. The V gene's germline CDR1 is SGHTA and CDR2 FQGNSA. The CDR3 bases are TGTGCCAGCGGCTTAGCCGGTCCCGGGGAGCTGTTTTTT. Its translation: CASGLAGPGELFF. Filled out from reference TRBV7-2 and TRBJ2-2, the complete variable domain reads GAGVSQSPSNKVTEKGKDVELRCDPISGHTALYWYRQSLGQGLEFLIYFQGNSAPDKSGLPSDRFSAERTGGSVSTLTIQRTQQEDSAVYLCASGLAGPGELFFGEGSRLTVL.

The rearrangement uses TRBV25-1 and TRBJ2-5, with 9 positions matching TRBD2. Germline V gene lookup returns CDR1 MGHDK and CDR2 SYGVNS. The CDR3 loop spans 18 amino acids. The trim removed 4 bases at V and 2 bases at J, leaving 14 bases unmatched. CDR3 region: CASSVELAGLHTQETQYF. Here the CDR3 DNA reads TGTGCCAGCAGTGTGGAACTAGCGGGCCTACATACTCAAGAGACCCAGTACTTC.